This TCR beta chain was recovered during a study of regulatory T cells in long-lasting Graves disease. Background on the study: More than 5 years of antithyroid drugs with positive TSH receptor antibodies defined persistent Graves' disease.

For TCR beta, libraries came from iRepertoire HTBI primers and Arm-PCR of CDR3 regions. TCRdb used MiXCR to reprocess the multiplex PCR reads, holding one entry per CDR3 protein. Of roughly 450,000 distinct CDR3 sequences listed, 20% to 25% were seen once; the top ten hold approximately 8%. Germline V gene data show CDR1 as DFQATT and CDR2 as SNEGSKA (reference sequence). The CDR3 has 14 amino acids. V shed 2 bases, J shed 6 bases, and the junction held 6 bases outside the gene matches. As regards this clonotype: Antigen unknown.

Documented time point: persistent/refractory GD, antithyroid drugs over 5 years with positive TRAb. Extracted RNA from PBMCs served as the source of the TCR library. Regarding the study as a whole: Persistent Graves' patients showed less TCR diversity than newly diagnosed ones.

This receptor was identified in a female donor with Graves disease. The sequences come from peripheral blood mononuclear cells (PBMCs), collected when the disease was refractory, from a patient treated with antithyroid drugs. The V gene is TRBV20-1, the J gene TRBJ1-5; 8 bases line up with TRBD1. In DNA, the CDR3 is TGCAGTGCTAGACCCCAGGGGGCAGGTCAGCCCCAGCATTTT. It yields the protein CSARPQGAGQPQHF.